The source of this T cell receptor beta chain is a study of T cells after yellow fever vaccination. Study overall: Preparing low-cell-number fractions relied on SMART-Seq v4 Ultra Low Input.

The germline V gene encodes CDR1 MNHEY and CDR2 SVGAGI. Losses at the gene ends were 2 bases for V and 0 bases for J; bases not matched to a gene: 12. There are 19 residues in the CDR3. TCRdb passed the 5' RACE reads through MiXCR, listing each CDR3 protein once. The repertoire has 500,000 to 550,000 distinct CDR3 sequences, about a fifth of them found once; the top ten carry approximately 15%. This sample comprised PBMCs, obtained about 20 days after the first yellow fever vaccination. This sequence originates from a man aged 18 to 29 who received the YFV17D yellow fever vaccine. The chain carries TRBV6-5 and TRBJ2-3, with 9 nucleotides matching TRBD2. CDR3 sequence (DNA): TGTGCCAGCAGTTACACCACAGCGGGGGGCAAACCTAGCACAGATACGCAGTATTTT. This sequence encodes CASSYTTAGGKPSTDTQYF.